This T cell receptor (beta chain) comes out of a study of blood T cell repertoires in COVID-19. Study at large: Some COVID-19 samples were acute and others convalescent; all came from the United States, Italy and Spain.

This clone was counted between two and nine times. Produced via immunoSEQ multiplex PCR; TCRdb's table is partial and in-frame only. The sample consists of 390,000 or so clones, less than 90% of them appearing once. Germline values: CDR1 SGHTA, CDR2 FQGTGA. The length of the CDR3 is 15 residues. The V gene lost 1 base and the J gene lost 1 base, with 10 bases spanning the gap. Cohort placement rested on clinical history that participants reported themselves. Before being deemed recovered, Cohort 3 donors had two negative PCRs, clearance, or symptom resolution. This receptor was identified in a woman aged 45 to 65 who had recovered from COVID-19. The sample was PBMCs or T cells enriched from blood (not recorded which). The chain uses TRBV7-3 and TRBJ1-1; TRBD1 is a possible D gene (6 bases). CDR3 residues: CASSLSGQPNTEAFF. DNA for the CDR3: TGTGCCAGCAGCTTAAGTGGACAGCCGAACACTGAAGCTTTCTTT.